These 30 T cell receptor beta chains share one sample of origin, sequenced in a study of HIV-infected patients and healthy controls. Each CDR3 protein gets one entry after TCRdb re-called the 5' RACE reads with MiXCR. Here the sample spans 60,000 to 70,000 distinct CDR3 sequences, about 19% being singletons. What was sequenced was CD4+ T cells from blood. The receptors stem from a human donor in good health.

The CDR3 DNA reads as TGTGCCAGCACTCAACTGGGGCAGGGTGGGGACACTGAAGCTTTCTTT. This encodes CASTQLGQGGDTEAFF. The chain is built from TRBV6-6 and TRBJ1-1; D is perhaps TRBD1 (5 bases). Germline V gives CDR1 MNHNY, CDR2 SVGAGI (reference sequence). V was clipped by 7 bases and J by 3 bases, with 21 bases between them. This CDR3 is 16 amino acids long.

Turning to this clonotype: Just one base apart from a much larger clone, this may be a read error. The V call is TRBV6-6, the J call TRBJ2-5; 8 nucleotides match TRBD1. CDR1 MNHNY and CDR2 SVGAGI come from the germline V gene (reference sequence). CDR3 size: 18 residues. V gave up 8 bases and J gave up 2 bases; unmatched junction bases: 19. This chain's CDR3 is CASQTGTGYRSWQETQYF. The CDR3 nucleotides are TGTGCCAGCCAAACCGGGACAGGCTACCGGAGTTGGCAAGAGACCCAGTACTTC.

There are a few counts of this clonotype. V is TRBV10-2 and J is TRBJ2-7; 8 nucleotides match TRBD1. The V gene's germline CDR1 is WSHSY and CDR2 SAAADI. V lost 9 bases, J lost 13 bases, and 14 bases stayed unmatched. CDR3 length: 12 amino acids. The CDR3 nucleotides are TGCGCCAGTCGGGCCTCAGGGGGCGTTCACTACTTC. This gives the protein CASRASGGVHYF.

CDR3 sequence (DNA): TGTGCCAGCAGCTTAATTCGGACATGGGATGAAAAACTGTTTTTT. Its translation is CASSLIRTWDEKLFF. The chain recombines TRBV7-9 with TRBJ1-4, with D tentatively TRBD1 (5 bases). Per the germline V gene, CDR1 is SEHNR and CDR2 is FQNEAQ (reference sequence). The CDR3 is made up of 15 amino acids. Trimming cost V 2 bases and J 6 bases, with 13 bases left between them.

This chain uses TRBV18 with TRBJ1-3, with D perhaps TRBD1 (6 bases). With 4 bases removed from V and 3 bases from J, the gap between germline ends came to 16 bases. Germline V gives CDR1 KGHSH, CDR2 LQKENI. CDR3 size: 16 residues. The CDR3 is CASSRPGAESGNTIYF. In DNA, the CDR3 is TGTGCCAGCTCACGTCCAGGGGCCGAAAGTGGAAACACCATATATTTT. The full variable domain, completed using reference TRBV18 and TRBJ1-3, is NAGVMQNPRHLVRRRGQEARLRCSPMKGHSHVYWYRQLPEEGLKFMVYLQKENIIDESGMPKERFSAEFPKEGPSILRIQQVVRGDSAAYFCASSRPGAESGNTIYFGEGSWLTVV.

This clonotype was seen a few times. This chain uses TRBV5-1 with TRBJ2-7; no reliable D call. CDR1 is SGHRS and CDR2 is YFSETQ in the germline V gene. V shed 0 bases and J shed 7 bases, with 8 bases lying between them. The CDR3 length is 12 residues. The CDR3 nucleotides read TGCGCCAGCAGCTTGGTGTTTGAAGAGCAGTACTTC. Translated: CASSLVFEEQYF.

This clonotype was picked up a small number of times. The V and J genes are TRBV7-2 and TRBJ1-1; no firm D call. Per the germline V gene, CDR1 is SGHTA and CDR2 is FQGNSA. V was clipped by 0 bases and J by 6 bases, with 8 bases between them. CDR3 size: 13 residues. CDR3 nucleotide sequence: TGTGCCAGCAGCTTAGCTGGGTTCGCTGAAGCTTTCTTT. Translating gives CASSLAGFAEAFF.

This clonotype was seen a few times. The rearrangement links TRBV6-6 to TRBJ2-1; TRBD2 aligns across 8 bases. Trimming removed 0 bases from V and 7 bases from J; junction bases left unmatched: 5. Germline CDR1 and CDR2: MNHNY and SVGAGI (reference sequence). This CDR3 has 15 amino acids. The CDR3: CASSYSGLVGNEQFF. DNA of the CDR3: TGTGCCAGCAGTTACTCGGGACTAGTTGGTAATGAGCAGTTCTTC.

The chain recombines TRBV7-2 with TRBJ2-5; D is undetermined. V was trimmed by 3 bases and J by 3 bases, leaving 8 bases between them. The CDR3 totals 13 residues. Germline V gives CDR1 SGHTA, CDR2 FQGNSA. CDR3 protein: CASSFAWEETQYF. As DNA, the CDR3 is TGTGCCAGCAGCTTTGCCTGGGAAGAGACCCAGTACTTC.

This clonotype was recorded a few times. The CDR3 reads CASSQGPTDTQYF. The CDR3 bases are TGTGCCAGCAGCCAGGGCCCGACAGATACGCAGTATTTT. V gene TRBV7-2 combines with J gene TRBJ2-3; a possible D gene is TRBD1 (5 bases). Germline V gene sequence: CDR1 SGHTA, CDR2 FQGNSA. V lost 5 bases, J lost 3 bases, and 9 bases lay in between. The CDR3 extends over 13 amino acids.

This clonotype has more than one count but fewer than ten. The CDR3 coding sequence is TGTGCCAGCAGTGCAAACCGCGGACGCACTGAAGCTTTCTTT. It translates to CASSANRGRTEAFF. V is TRBV6-1 and J is TRBJ1-1, with D unresolved. The CDR3 contains 14 residues. The germline V gene encodes CDR1 MNHNS and CDR2 SASEGT. Trimming shortened V by 4 bases and J by 4 bases, and 13 bases separated the two germline ends.

CDR3 coding DNA: TGTGCCAGCAGCACAGGGGGCGGCTGGGATAATTCACCCCTCCACTTT. Its protein product is CASSTGGGWDNSPLHF. The chain links TRBV7-9 to TRBJ1-6; TRBD1 matches 9 bases. Per germline, CDR1 SEHNR and CDR2 FQNEAQ (reference sequence). The CDR3 is 16 amino acids. The V segment lost 5 bases and the J segment 5 bases; nucleotides outside the gene matches: 7.

The sample holds a few counts of this clonotype. This chain links TRBV7-9 with TRBJ2-5; TRBD2 matches at 9 bases. The trim removed 2 bases at V and 2 bases at J, leaving 12 bases unmatched. Germline-derived CDR1 and CDR2 are SEHNR and FQNEAQ (reference sequence). The CDR3 spans 18 residues. DNA of the CDR3: TGTGCCAGCAGCTTACGGAGCCTGGGACTAGCAGAGCAAGAGACCCAGTACTTC. This encodes CASSLRSLGLAEQETQYF.

The chain recombines TRBV15 with TRBJ1-6, with D hard to call. This CDR3 spans 13 amino acids. Trimming took 0 bases from V and 8 from J, leaving 5 bases between them. Germline V lookup: CDR1 LNHNV, CDR2 YYDKDF (reference sequence). The chain's CDR3 is CATSRDQDSPLHF. In nucleotides, the CDR3 is TGTGCCACCAGCAGAGATCAGGATTCACCCCTCCACTTT.

This clonotype was seen only a few times. The CDR3: CASSDRGPLYNEQFF. The DNA for the CDR3 is TGTGCCAGCAGCGACAGAGGCCCTCTCTACAATGAGCAGTTCTTC. The chain is built from TRBV2 and TRBJ2-1; maybe TRBD1 (5 bases). CDR1 is SNHLY and CDR2 is FYNNEI in the germline V gene. The CDR3 length is 15 residues. V was shortened by 6 bases and J by 3 bases, with 15 bases between the two germline ends.

This clonotype was recorded at least ten times. The V call is TRBV7-2, the J call TRBJ1-1; D is uncertain. V was clipped by 1 base and J by 2 bases, with 11 bases between them. The V gene's germline CDR1 is SGHTA and CDR2 FQGNSA. The CDR3 spans 15 residues. The CDR3, as DNA: TGTGCCAGCAGCTTAGGTCCGGGAGGAAACACTGAAGCTTTCTTT. It codes for CASSLGPGGNTEAFF.

About this clonotype itself: The junction departs from the called germline gene at one end, perhaps through a read error. This sequence joins TRBV2 and TRBJ1-5; D ambiguous. The CDR3 runs to 14 residues. The germline V gene encodes CDR1 SNHLY and CDR2 FYNNEI. The CDR3 region is CANSGSTKRGPQHF. For the CDR3, the DNA is TGTGCCAACAGTGGGTCCACGAAGCGGGGGCCCCAGCATTTT.

This clonotype showed up just a few times. The rearrangement uses TRBV7-9 and TRBJ2-5; the D is unclear. This CDR3 is 12 amino acids long. V dropped 5 bases and J dropped 2 bases, with 6 bases sitting between them. Germline V gene data show CDR1 as SEHNR and CDR2 as FQNEAQ (reference sequence). CDR3 amino acids: CASSSPQETQYF. The CDR3 bases are TGTGCCAGCAGCAGCCCGCAAGAGACCCAGTACTTC.

This clonotype showed up many times. The chain joins TRBV12-3 or TRBV12-4 to TRBJ2-1; D gene ambiguous. The CDR3 runs to 11 residues. Trimming pared 2 bases from V and 9 bases from J, leaving 5 bases between. CDR3 bases: TGTGCCAGCAGTTTACGGGCTGAGCAGTTCTTC. Its protein is CASSLRAEQFF.

This clonotype has just one count. V usage is TRBV4-1 and J usage is TRBJ1-4, with D perhaps TRBD1 (5 bases). From germline, CDR1 is MGHRA and CDR2 YSYEKL. With 7 bases removed from V and 5 bases from J, the gap between germline ends came to 20 bases. The CDR3 loop spans 16 amino acids. CDR3 protein: CASTPIGRAANEKLFF. The CDR3 DNA sequence: TGCGCCAGCACCCCCATCGGCAGGGCGGCGAATGAAAAACTGTTTTTT.

At least ten counts were recorded for this clonotype. This chain uses TRBV20-1 with TRBJ1-6, with D perhaps matching TRBD1 (5 bases). From germline, CDR1 is DFQATT and CDR2 SNEGSKA (reference sequence). The CDR3 extends over 12 amino acids. The V and J ends lost 2 bases and 9 bases respectively, with 8 bases between them. The DNA for the CDR3 is TGCAGTGCTAGACAGGGTGGTTCACCCCTCCACTTT. The encoded protein is CSARQGGSPLHF.

This clonotype came up a few times. This chain connects TRBV27 to TRBJ2-7; weak D call: TRBD2 (5 bases). V shed 5 bases and J shed 7 bases, with 9 bases lying between them. This CDR3 is built from 11 residues. CDR1 and CDR2 from the germline V gene are MNHEY and SMNVEV (reference sequence). The CDR3, as DNA: TGTGCCAGCAGTCGTGGCGGGGAGCAGTACTTC. It encodes CASSRGGEQYF.

A few counts support this clonotype. The chain has TRBV10-3 and TRBJ1-2, with TRBD1 matching over 8 bases. The CDR3 extends over 15 amino acids. V was pared by 7 bases and J by 0 bases, with 7 bases of the junction left unmatched. Germline lookup yields CDR1 ENHRY and CDR2 SYGVKD. Here the CDR3 DNA reads TGTGCCATCAATTCCCCGGGACAGGCTAACTATGGCTACACCTTC. It translates to CAINSPGQANYGYTF.

The V gene is TRBV4-3, the J gene TRBJ1-2; D possibly corresponds to TRBD1 (6 bases). This CDR3 spans 14 amino acids. In germline, CDR1 is LGHNA, CDR2 YSLEER. Trimming removed 4 bases from V and 6 bases from J, with 15 bases in between. The CDR3 sequence: CASSRWEGDHGYTF. The DNA of the CDR3 is TGCGCCAGCAGCCGTTGGGAGGGGGATCATGGCTACACCTTC.

A few counts support this clonotype. The rearrangement links TRBV20-1 to TRBJ2-4; D is undetermined. Trimming removed 2 bases at V and 0 bases at J, with 8 bases between. This CDR3 spans 14 amino acids. The germline V gene encodes CDR1 DFQATT and CDR2 SNEGSKA (reference sequence). CDR3 nucleotide sequence: TGCAGTGCTAGATACACTATAGCCAAAAACATTCAGTACTTC. It is translated as CSARYTIAKNIQYF.

This clonotype showed up many times. The chain combines TRBV7-2 with TRBJ2-7; TRBD1 agrees at 7 bases. This CDR3 comprises 14 residues. Germline CDR1 is SGHTA and CDR2 is FQGNSA. The V gene end was trimmed by 3 bases and the J gene end by 7 bases; junction bases not matched to a gene: 9. The CDR3 nucleotides are TGTGCCAGCAGCTTCACAGGGGAATCTGGGGAGCAGTACTTC. It encodes CASSFTGESGEQYF.

This clonotype was observed a few times. The V gene is TRBV4-3, the J gene TRBJ1-1; TRBD1 is a possible D gene (6 bases). Germline-derived CDR1 and CDR2 are LGHNA and YSLEER. Between the trimmed V and J ends, which lost 0 bases and 4 bases, there was a span of 18 bases. This CDR3 has 17 amino acids. The CDR3 DNA reads as TGCGCCAGCAGCCAAGACGGGAGGGGGGGCGCGGGCACTGAAGCTTTCTTT. Amino acid sequence: CASSQDGRGGAGTEAFF.

This clonotype occurred a few times. The chain couples TRBV18 to TRBJ2-3; a possible D gene is TRBD1 (6 bases). This CDR3 comprises 12 residues. The germline V gene has CDR1 KGHSH and CDR2 LQKENI. The V end was cut by 3 bases, the J end by 8 bases, with 9 bases between. The CDR3 DNA reads as TGTGCCAGCTCACCCCAGGGGTCTACGCAGTATTTT. It encodes CASSPQGSTQYF.

This clonotype showed up just once. J is TRBJ2-7 and V is TRBV13; 11 positions match TRBD1. This CDR3 comprises 14 residues. The V and J ends lost 2 bases and 6 bases, in that order; junction bases with no gene match: 3. The V gene's germline CDR1 is PRHDT and CDR2 FYEKMQ (reference sequence). CDR3 bases: TGTGCCAGCAGCTTATTGGACAGGGGGCTCGAGCAGTACTTC. It yields the protein CASSLLDRGLEQYF.

The genes are TRBV20-1 and TRBJ1-1; D gene uncertain. V was trimmed by 6 bases and J by 0 bases, leaving 8 bases between them. The CDR3 loop spans 12 amino acids. Germline V gene data show CDR1 as DFQATT and CDR2 as SNEGSKA (reference sequence). Here the CDR3 DNA reads TGCAGTGCACCGGGCCTGAACACTGAAGCTTTCTTT. Protein sequence: CSAPGLNTEAFF.